Shown below are 5 T cell receptor beta chains from a single sample sequenced in a study of blood T cell repertoires in COVID-19 (TCRdb year 2020). The library was prepared using the immunoSEQ multiplex PCR assay. Sourced from immuneACCESS, this table was stored by TCRdb with only in-frame sequences that have V and J called. A share of the clones is absent; for the studies checked, an unresolved V gene accounts for under half, and the remainder has no known explanation. The sample has about 160,000 clones on record, about nine tenths of them singletons. Of the sample, approximately 4.8% falls within the top ten clones. The sample taken for sequencing was peripheral blood. These receptors all stem from a man aged 30 to 39 with COVID-19, enrolled during active disease.

The V gene is TRBV5-1, the J gene TRBJ1-1; TRBD1 might be the D (6 bases). With 2 bases removed from V and 6 bases from J, the gap between germline ends came to 8 bases. Germline assignment: CDR1 SGHRS and CDR2 YFSETQ. The CDR3 loop spans 12 amino acids. CDR3 loop: CASSFGQSEAFF. The CDR3 DNA reads TGCGCCAGCAGCTTCGGACAGTCTGAAGCTTTCTTT.

The chain carries TRBV5-5 and TRBJ2-7; the match to TRBD2 covers 7 bases. CDR1 is SGHKS, CDR2 YYEKEE, per germline (reference sequence). The CDR3 spans 15 residues. The junction had 9 bases not matched to a gene; V was cut back by 4 bases and J by 2 bases. Written as DNA, the CDR3 is TGTGCCAGCAGCCCTTGGGGGGGACGGACCTACGAGCAGTACTTC. It encodes CASSPWGGRTYEQYF.

This clone was recorded once. The chain has TRBV6-2 or TRBV6-3 and TRBJ1-4, with 8 positions matching TRBD1. The CDR3 spans 16 residues. The germline V gene has CDR1 MNHEY and CDR2 SVGEGT. V was pared by 5 bases and J by 3 bases, with 8 bases of the junction left unmatched. CDR3 amino acids: CASSGFQGAANEKLFF. The CDR3 DNA is TGTGCCAGCAGTGGCTTCCAGGGGGCGGCTAATGAAAAACTGTTTTTT.

The chain has TRBV5-1 and TRBJ2-1; D is perhaps TRBD2 (5 bases). V dropped 0 bases and J dropped 6 bases, with 7 bases sitting between them. CDR1 and CDR2 (germline): SGHRS, YFSETQ. This CDR3 comprises 13 residues. CDR3 sequence reads: CASSLALANEQFF. The CDR3 DNA reads TGCGCCAGCAGCTTGGCGCTAGCCAATGAGCAGTTCTTC.

Only one count was recorded for this clone. This sequence joins TRBV7-2 and TRBJ1-1; no firm D call. Trimming cost V 2 bases and J 1 base, with 8 bases left between them. The CDR3 has 14 amino acids. CDR1 and CDR2 (germline): SGHTA, FQGNSA. The CDR3 DNA reads TGTGCCAGCAGCTTAAGCGTGTCGAACACTGAAGCTTTCTTT. This codes for CASSLSVSNTEAFF.